A single sample is the source of the 9 T cell receptor beta chains below, sequenced in a study of early T cells in non-severe SARS-CoV-2 infection. MiXCR was run by TCRdb on the 5' RACE reads, yielding one entry per CDR3 protein. The sample has some 30,000 distinct CDR3 sequences; about 4.5% are singletons. Sequencing was carried out using whole blood. The receptors come from an adult who was a healthcare worker with PCR-confirmed SARS-CoV-2 infection or an uninfected control (not recorded which).

This clonotype was detected ten times or more. V and J are TRBV4-3 and TRBJ2-3; D unclear. Per the germline V gene, CDR1 is LGHNA and CDR2 is YSLEER. CDR3 length: 14 residues. Trimming removed 1 base from V and 1 base from J, with 6 bases in between. The CDR3 coding sequence is TGCGCCAGCAGCCAAGCGTGGGGCACAGATACGCAGTATTTT. This encodes CASSQAWGTDTQYF.

This clonotype was picked up many times. V is TRBV20-1 and J is TRBJ2-5; D could derive from TRBD1 or TRBD2 (6 bases each). CDR1 DFQATT and CDR2 SNEGSKA come from the germline V gene (reference sequence). This CDR3 comprises 14 residues. Trimming stripped 1 base from V and 1 base from J, with 10 bases between. The DNA of the CDR3 is TGCAGTGCTAGAGTCGGGGGCCCCCAAGAGACCCAGTACTTC. Residues: CSARVGGPQETQYF.

V usage is TRBV6-5 and J usage is TRBJ2-3; D remains ambiguous. From germline, CDR1 is MNHEY and CDR2 SVGAGI. This CDR3 comprises 12 residues. V was cut by 2 bases and J by 6 bases, with 6 bases left in between. CDR3 protein: CASSYPGDTQYF. CDR3 bases: TGTGCCAGCAGTTACCCCGGGGATACGCAGTATTTT.

This clonotype was picked up many times. The chain has TRBV25-1 and TRBJ2-2; the D gene is possibly TRBD1 (5 bases). The germline V gene encodes CDR1 MGHDK and CDR2 SYGVNS. There are 11 residues in the CDR3. V lost 7 bases and J lost 6, with 6 bases in between. The CDR3 DNA reads as TGTGCCAGCAAGGGGTCCGGGGAGCTGTTTTTT. Protein sequence: CASKGSGELFF.

This clonotype has ten or more counts. The V and J genes are TRBV4-2 and TRBJ2-3; 7 nucleotides agree with TRBD2. The germline gives CDR1 LGHNA, CDR2 YNFKEQ. The CDR3 totals 14 residues. Trimming at V came to 4 bases and at J to 4 bases, leaving 5 bases not matched to a gene. DNA of the CDR3: TGTGCCAGCAGCCCGACTAGCCGTGCAGATACGCAGTATTTT. It specifies CASSPTSRADTQYF.

This clonotype was counted at least ten times. J is TRBJ2-1 and V is TRBV20-1, with TRBD1 matching 10 bases. Germline CDR1 reads DFQATT; CDR2 reads SNEGSKA (reference sequence). The V segment lost 5 bases and the J segment 2 bases; nucleotides outside the gene matches: 3. This CDR3 comprises 14 residues. The CDR3 DNA is TGCAGTGCTCCGGACAGGGGGACCTACAATGAGCAGTTCTTC. The encoded protein is CSAPDRGTYNEQFF.

The table lists this clonotype with many counts. The gene calls are TRBV6-2 or TRBV6-3 and TRBJ2-1; 8 nucleotides match TRBD2. This CDR3 contains 16 residues. J was trimmed by 3 bases and V by 7 bases; bases with no gene match: 11. Germline CDR1 reads MNHEY; CDR2 reads SVGEGT. CDR3 loop: CASTPREAGGYNEQFF. The CDR3, as DNA: TGTGCCAGCACCCCCCGGGAGGCGGGGGGCTACAATGAGCAGTTCTTC.

Ten or more counts support this clonotype. The chain carries TRBV3-1 and TRBJ1-2; tentatively, D is TRBD1 (5 bases). The length of the CDR3 is 12 residues. The V gene's germline CDR1 is LGHDT and CDR2 YNNKEL (reference sequence). V was shortened by 3 bases and J by 8 bases, with 10 bases between the two germline ends. The CDR3 DNA follows: TGTGCCAGCAGCCAGCGAGGGGCAGGCTACACCTTC. Translation gives CASSQRGAGYTF.

This clonotype was recorded many times. CDR3 protein: CASRIMNYGYTF. CDR3 nucleotides: TGTGCCAGCAGGATCATGAACTATGGCTACACCTTC. The chain joins TRBV12-3 or TRBV12-4 to TRBJ1-2, with D hard to call. V shed 6 bases and J shed 2 bases, with 7 bases lying between them. There are 12 residues in the CDR3.